This is a list of T cell receptor beta chains from one sample in a study of human T cells and chemical hapten exposure. Using its own MiXCR run on the RACE reads, TCRdb lists one record per CDR3 protein. The sample holds 65,000 to 95,000 distinct CDR3 sequences, 6.5% to 8% seen once. Specimen: whole blood, collected in connection with sensitization to the hapten diphenylcyclopropenone (DPC). The origin of the receptors is a woman aged 25 to 39 with alopecia areata. Some clones in this sample may be carry-over from other donors' samples. The CDR3 runs from the conserved cysteine through the conserved F or W. The order of the fields is D gene, J gene, clone size, V gene, CDR3 protein, CDR3 DNA. The D gene is left open where the match is weak. The size entry is marked missing in some rows and otherwise reads once, few, many or a size class.

D gene: TRBD1; J gene: TRBJ1-4; clone size: many; V gene: TRBV2; CDR3 protein: CASDREEKLFF; CDR3 DNA: TGTGCCAGCGACAGGGAAGAAAAACTGTTTTTT
D gene: -; J gene: TRBJ1-1; clone size: few; V gene: TRBV6-5; CDR3 protein: CASSSRGYGSTEAFF; CDR3 DNA: TGTGCCAGCAGTTCAAGGGGGTACGGTAGCACTGAAGCTTTCTTT
D gene: -; J gene: TRBJ2-1; clone size: many; V gene: TRBV12-3/TRBV12-4; CDR3 protein: CASRTYGTYNEQFF; CDR3 DNA: TGTGCCAGCAGAACCTACGGGACCTACAATGAGCAGTTCTTC
D gene: -; J gene: TRBJ1-2; clone size: -; V gene: TRBV2; CDR3 protein: CASSGGNGYTF; CDR3 DNA: TGTGCCAGCAGTGGGGGAAATGGCTACACCTTC
D gene: -; J gene: TRBJ2-6; clone size: many; V gene: TRBV11-2; CDR3 protein: CASSSMGLSGANVLTF; CDR3 DNA: TGTGCCAGCAGCTCGATGGGACTCTCTGGGGCCAACGTCCTGACTTTC
D gene: TRBD1; J gene: TRBJ1-2; clone size: few; V gene: TRBV5-1; CDR3 protein: CASTNRTGNYGYTF; CDR3 DNA: TGCGCCAGCACTAACCGGACAGGGAACTATGGCTACACCTTC
D gene: TRBD1; J gene: TRBJ1-2; clone size: many; V gene: TRBV5-1; CDR3 protein: CASSSDGQGVPGYTF; CDR3 DNA: TGCGCCAGCAGCTCAGACGGACAGGGAGTACCTGGCTACACCTTC
D gene: -; J gene: TRBJ1-1; clone size: -; V gene: TRBV27; CDR3 protein: CASSREEFNTEAFF; CDR3 DNA: TGTGCCAGCAGTAGGGAGGAGTTCAACACTGAAGCTTTCTTT
D gene: -; J gene: TRBJ2-7; clone size: many; V gene: TRBV20-1; CDR3 protein: CSARDPFNEQYF; CDR3 DNA: TGCAGTGCTAGAGACCCGTTCAACGAGCAGTACTTC
D gene: TRBD2; J gene: TRBJ2-1; clone size: many; V gene: TRBV24-1; CDR3 protein: CATADGGAHEQFF; CDR3 DNA: TGTGCCACCGCTGACGGGGGGGCCCACGAGCAGTTCTTC
D gene: -; J gene: TRBJ1-6; clone size: many; V gene: TRBV20-1; CDR3 protein: CSAPNGDNSPLHF; CDR3 DNA: TGCAGTGCCCCAAACGGGGATAATTCACCCCTCCACTTT
D gene: TRBD1; J gene: TRBJ2-7; clone size: few; V gene: TRBV6-6; CDR3 protein: CASSPRPGTGDYEQYF; CDR3 DNA: TGTGCCAGCAGTCCTCGCCCCGGGACAGGGGACTACGAGCAGTACTTC
D gene: TRBD1; J gene: TRBJ2-1; clone size: many; V gene: TRBV9; CDR3 protein: CASSVSGQGARNEQFF; CDR3 DNA: TGTGCCAGCAGCGTAAGCGGGCAGGGGGCTCGGAATGAGCAGTTCTTC
D gene: -; J gene: TRBJ1-1; clone size: once; V gene: TRBV10-3; CDR3 protein: CAISQQRVTEAFF; CDR3 DNA: TGTGCCATCAGTCAACAAAGGGTCACTGAAGCTTTCTTT
D gene: -; J gene: TRBJ2-1; clone size: many; V gene: TRBV6-5; CDR3 protein: CASSWGGPSSYNEQFF; CDR3 DNA: TGTGCCAGCAGTTGGGGGGGGCCGAGCTCCTACAATGAGCAGTTCTTC
D gene: TRBD2; J gene: TRBJ2-7; clone size: many; V gene: TRBV9; CDR3 protein: CASSVTAGISYEQYF; CDR3 DNA: TGTGCCAGCAGCGTGACAGCGGGGATCTCCTACGAGCAGTACTTC
D gene: -; J gene: TRBJ1-2; clone size: -; V gene: TRBV12-3/TRBV12-4; CDR3 protein: CASSLANLRTYGYTF; CDR3 DNA: TGTGCCAGCAGTTTGGCGAATCTCCGTACCTATGGCTACACCTTC
D gene: -; J gene: TRBJ1-1; clone size: -; V gene: TRBV24-1; CDR3 protein: CATSVTGTNTEAFF; CDR3 DNA: TGTGCCACCAGTGTAACCGGGACGAACACTGAAGCTTTCTTT
D gene: TRBD2; J gene: TRBJ2-2; clone size: -; V gene: TRBV9; CDR3 protein: CASSVERGAPRELFF; CDR3 DNA: TGTGCCAGCAGCGTAGAGCGGGGGGCCCCCAGGGAGCTGTTTTTT
D gene: -; J gene: TRBJ2-7; clone size: many; V gene: TRBV27; CDR3 protein: CASTSPGVEQYF; CDR3 DNA: TGTGCCAGCACCTCCCCCGGGGTCGAGCAGTACTTC
D gene: TRBD2; J gene: TRBJ2-1; clone size: -; V gene: TRBV4-1; CDR3 protein: CASSQQAGVLDEQFF; CDR3 DNA: TGCGCCAGCAGCCAACAAGCGGGGGTTTTGGATGAGCAGTTCTTC
D gene: TRBD1; J gene: TRBJ1-1; clone size: few; V gene: TRBV7-8; CDR3 protein: CASSQDRVGTEAFF; CDR3 DNA: TGTGCCAGCAGCCAAGACAGGGTAGGGACTGAAGCTTTCTTT
D gene: TRBD2; J gene: TRBJ2-3; clone size: -; V gene: TRBV27; CDR3 protein: CASRAGGLITDTQYF; CDR3 DNA: TGTGCCAGCAGAGCGGGGGGGCTTATCACAGATACGCAGTATTTT
D gene: -; J gene: TRBJ2-3; clone size: many; V gene: TRBV5-1; CDR3 protein: CASSFAGPTDTQYF; CDR3 DNA: TGCGCCAGCAGCTTTGCAGGACCAACAGATACGCAGTATTTT
D gene: -; J gene: TRBJ1-2; clone size: -; V gene: TRBV5-4; CDR3 protein: CASSSRGGADYGYTF; CDR3 DNA: TGTGCCAGCAGCTCCCGAGGGGGGGCGGACTATGGCTACACCTTC
D gene: TRBD2; J gene: TRBJ2-7; clone size: few; V gene: TRBV5-1; CDR3 protein: CASSLEAGEFYEQYF; CDR3 DNA: TGCGCCAGCAGCTTGGAAGCGGGGGAGTTCTACGAGCAGTACTTC